This T cell receptor beta chain appears in the sequencing data of a study of blood T cell repertoires in COVID-19. Across the whole study: Acute and convalescent COVID-19 samples came from the United States, Italy and Spain. T cells, B-cell-depleted T cells, or PBMCs supplied cDNA or gDNA.

CDR3 length equals 11 residues. Trimming left V 6 bases short and J 12 bases short, with 17 bases between. CDR1 is DFQATT, CDR2 SNEGSKA, per germline (reference sequence). Per the study methods: For nucleated cells, counts were estimated from reference gene primer amplification. The assay was immunoSEQ multiplex PCR, and TCRdb's table has in-frame clones only and misses some. For V, J and clone size, that table is used; D and trimming come from the DNA. The sample has roughly 250,000 clones, under 85% seen once. The genes are TRBV20-1 and TRBJ2-5, with D perhaps matching TRBD1 (6 bases). Material for sequencing was peripheral blood. This clonotype was sampled from a human donor in a cohort sampled during active COVID-19. CDR3 loop: CSALDSPAEYF. For the CDR3, the DNA is TGCAGTGCCCTGGACAGCCCGGCCGAGTACTTC.